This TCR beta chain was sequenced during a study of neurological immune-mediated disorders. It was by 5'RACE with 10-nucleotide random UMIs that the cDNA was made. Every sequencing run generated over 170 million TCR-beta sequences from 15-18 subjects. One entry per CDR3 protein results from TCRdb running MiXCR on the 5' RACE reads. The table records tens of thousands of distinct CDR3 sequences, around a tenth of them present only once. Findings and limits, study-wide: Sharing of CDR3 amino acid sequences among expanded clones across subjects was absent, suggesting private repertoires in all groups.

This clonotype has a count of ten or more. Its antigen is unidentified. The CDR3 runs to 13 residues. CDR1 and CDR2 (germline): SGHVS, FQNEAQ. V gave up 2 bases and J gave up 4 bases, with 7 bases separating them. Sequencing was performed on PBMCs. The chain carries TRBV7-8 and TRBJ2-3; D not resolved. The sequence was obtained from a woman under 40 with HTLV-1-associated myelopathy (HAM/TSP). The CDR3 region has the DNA TGTGCCAGCAGCTTAAAATTTTCAGATACGCAGTATTTT. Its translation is CASSLKFSDTQYF.